This T cell receptor (beta chain) was captured in a study of blood T cell repertoires in COVID-19. At the level of the study: Samples came from the United States, Italy and Spain, spanning acute and convalescent COVID-19.

Clones were sequenced by immunoSEQ multiplex PCR, and TCRdb holds only the in-frame ones, with some missing. This sample carries about 210,000 clones, 75% to 90% of them seen once, and the ten largest clones take about 5%. The CDR3 covers 12 residues. With 6 bases clipped from V and 5 bases from J, the junction kept 2 bases outside the gene matches. Germline CDR1 SGHDT, CDR2 YYEEEE. This receptor was identified in a middle-aged woman with acute or convalescent COVID-19. The specimen was peripheral blood. V is TRBV5-6 and J is TRBJ1-2; 9 bases are shared with TRBD1. CDR3 in DNA: TGTGCCAGCATCGACAGGGGGTATGGCTACACCTTC. Its translation is CASIDRGYGYTF.